A single TCR beta chain is shown here with its context. The antigen remains undetermined. Trimming removed 4 bases from V and 0 bases from J; junction bases left unmatched: 3. Germline V gene sequence: CDR1 SGHAT, CDR2 FQNNGV. The CDR3 is 14 residues long. The sample belongs to a study of T cell responses to AZD1222 COVID-19 vaccine. Regarding the study as a whole: Repertoires were obtained only post-peak T cell response. The number of AZD1222 recipients seropositive at baseline was only six. Possibly, clonal diversity was underestimated; donors were largely white British and included more females. Spike-wide coverage was observed for vaccine-associated CD4 TCRs, with dominant responses at 160-218 and 743-854.

Profiled with immunoSEQ multiplex PCR; TCRdb holds only in-frame clones, not every one. The repertoire holds around 120,000 clones, approximately 93% seen once, with just under 3% in the top ten. The sequence came from an adult in good health. The sequenced sample was peripheral blood, obtained on day 0 of AZD1222 vaccination. The rearrangement links TRBV11-2 to TRBJ2-7; 7 bases agree with TRBD2. The CDR3 region is CASSYRDYSYEQYF. CDR3 DNA: TGTGCCAGCAGCTATAGGGACTACTCCTACGAGCAGTACTTC.